This T cell receptor beta chain derives from a study of neurological immune-mediated disorders. This clonotype was recorded at least ten times. The ends were cut back, 0 bases at V and 0 bases at J, with 4 bases in the middle. Germline V gene sequence: CDR1 SGHRS, CDR2 YFSETQ. This CDR3 is 14 amino acids long. TCRdb re-called the 5' RACE reads with MiXCR, one entry per CDR3 protein. This sample has approximately 85,000 distinct CDR3 sequences, with 4.3% found just once. Time point reported: longitudinal time-point 3. What was sequenced was PBMCs. The TCR comes from a woman aged 55-69 years with multiple sclerosis. The chain combines TRBV5-1 with TRBJ1-5, with D hard to call. The CDR3 DNA is TGCGCCAGCAGCTTGGAAAGTAGCAATCAGCCCCAGCATTTT. It specifies CASSLESSNQPQHF.